These T cell receptor beta chains were read from a single sample in a study of somatic mutations in cytotoxic T cells in rheumatoid arthritis. Sequenced by immunoSEQ multiplex PCR; TCRdb stores in-frame clones only, minus some. The profile shows about 10,000 clones, roughly 80% of them singletons. Sequencing was performed on CD8+ T cells sorted from blood. The receptors here all came from a man between 45 and 60 years old in good health. The CDR3 runs from the conserved cysteine through the conserved F or W. A D gene is named only where the DNA matches it firmly. The listing skips clone size in some rows; elsewhere it reads once, few, many or a size class.

d_call	clone_size	v_call	j_call	cdr3_nt	cdr3_aa
-	few	TRBV11-1	TRBJ2-7	TGTGCCAGCAGCTTCCCGACAGGCCTCTACGAGCAGTACTTC	CASSFPTGLYEQYF
TRBD2	-	TRBV27	TRBJ2-7	TGTGCCAGCAGTTTCTCGGGACTAGCTAACGAGCAGTACTTC	CASSFSGLANEQYF
-	-	TRBV28	TRBJ2-7	TGTGCCAGCAGCCCTCCCTATTTGGGGGCTGGGGGTTACGAGCAGTACTTC	CASSPPYLGAGGYEQYF
TRBD1	-	TRBV28	TRBJ1-2	TGTGCCAGCAGTCCGATGGGACAGCTAAAAGAGGGCTACACCTTC	CASSPMGQLKEGYTF
-	-	TRBV5-8	TRBJ2-7	TGTGCCAGCAGCCACATACGGGGATATTACGAGCAGTACTTC	CASSHIRGYYEQYF
-	-	TRBV5-4	TRBJ2-1	TGTGCCAGCAGCTGGGGGGACAGCTACAATGAGCAGTTCTTC	CASSWGDSYNEQFF
-	-	TRBV2	TRBJ2-7	TGTGCCAGCAGACCCGGAGCCCCTCTCGAGCAGTACTTC	CASRPGAPLEQYF
TRBD2	few	TRBV6-5	TRBJ2-1	TGTGCCAGCAGTTACTCAGCGGGGGGCGTCGATGAGCAGTTCTTC	CASSYSAGGVDEQFF
TRBD2	-	TRBV5-4	TRBJ2-2	TGTGCCAGCAGCCCCCCTCCGACGGGAGGGCCCGGGGAGCTGTTTTTT	CASSPPPTGGPGELFF
-	-	TRBV6-4	TRBJ2-7	TGTGCCAGCAGCCCCCTCCTAGCGCCTCCCTACGAGCAGTACTTC	CASSPLLAPPYEQYF
-	-	TRBV7-2	TRBJ1-1	TGTGCCAGCAGCCCAGTCTTACGAGGCGAAGCTTTCTTT	CASSPVLRGEAFF
TRBD2	-	TRBV7-9	TRBJ2-3	TGTGCCAGCAGCTCCTCTATAAACCGGGAGGACGCAGATACGCAGTATTTT	CASSSSINREDADTQYF
TRBD1	few	TRBV11-2	TRBJ2-5	TGTGCCAGCAGCCTCGGACAGGGTGGAGGGCAAGAGACCCAGTACTTC	CASSLGQGGGQETQYF
TRBD1	-	TRBV19	TRBJ1-1	TGTGCCAGTAGTTCTCGACAGGGGGCGACTGAAGCTTTCTTT	CASSSRQGATEAFF
TRBD2	-	TRBV5-1	TRBJ2-1	TGCGCCAGCAGCTTGACTAGCGGATACTACAATGAGCAGTTCTTC	CASSLTSGYYNEQFF
TRBD1	-	TRBV7-2	TRBJ1-5	TGTGCCAGCAGCTTAGTAGGACAGGGGGCTAAGCAGCCCCAGCATTTT	CASSLVGQGAKQPQHF
TRBD2	once	TRBV9	TRBJ2-7	TGTGCCAGCAGCCCCGGGACTAGCGGTACCTACGAGCAGTACTTC	CASSPGTSGTYEQYF
TRBD2	-	TRBV27	TRBJ2-3	TGTGCCAGCAACCTAAGGACTAGCGGGACAGATACGCAGTATTTT	CASNLRTSGTDTQYF
TRBD2	-	TRBV10-3	TRBJ2-1	TGTGCCATCAGTGCGACTAGCGGAAACAATGAGCAGTTCTTC	CAISATSGNNEQFF
-	-	TRBV27	TRBJ1-6	TGTGCCAGCAGTTTATCAAGGGCTCTCAGGGGCTCACCCCTCCACTTT	CASSLSRALRGSPLHF
TRBD1	-	TRBV6-5	TRBJ2-7	TGTGCCATCAGGAAGACAGGGGAAGAGGACGAGCAGTACTTC	CAIRKTGEEDEQYF
TRBD1	few	TRBV4-1	TRBJ2-7	TGCGCCAGCAGCCAAGGGACAGGGGGCACATACGAGCAGTACTTC	CASSQGTGGTYEQYF
TRBD2	-	TRBV27	TRBJ2-1	TGTGCCAGCAGTCACTGGACTAGCGGGAGGGGTGAGCAGTTCTTC	CASSHWTSGRGEQFF
TRBD2	-	TRBV15	TRBJ2-1	TGTGCCACCCTTTCGAGGGAGGGCCCCTACAATGAGCAGTTCTTC	CATLSREGPYNEQFF
TRBD1	-	TRBV6-1	TRBJ2-7	TGTGCCAGCAGTGAGGGACAGCCATACGAGCAGTACTTC	CASSEGQPYEQYF
-	-	TRBV5-5	TRBJ2-7	TGTGCCAGCAGCCCGGGACACTATTTCCCCTACGAGCAGTACTTC	CASSPGHYFPYEQYF
TRBD2	-	TRBV30	TRBJ2-2	TGTGCCTGGAACCTAGCGGGGGGGCCGGTCGGGGAGCTGTTTTTT	CAWNLAGGPVGELFF
TRBD1	once	TRBV7-9	TRBJ2-5	TGTGCCAGCAGCCACGGGACAGAAGAGACCCAGTACTTC	CASSHGTEETQYF
-	once	TRBV15	TRBJ1-1	TGTGCCACCAGCAGAGACCGTAGATTGGGGCCTACTTTCTTT	CATSRDRRLGPTFF
-	-	TRBV6-5	TRBJ2-5	TGTGCCAGCAGTTACTCTGAGGCCCTAGGGGGGACCCAGTACTTC	CASSYSEALGGTQYF
-	-	TRBV5-1	TRBJ2-7	TGCGCCAGCAGAGATACAGAGAACTACGAGCAGTACTTC	CASRDTENYEQYF
-	-	TRBV27	TRBJ1-2	TGTGCCAGCAGCCCGCCAGGGCCACTTCACTATGGCTACACCTTC	CASSPPGPLHYGYTF
TRBD1	-	TRBV11-2	TRBJ2-7	TGTGCCAGCAGCTTGACAGGGGGCAAATACGAGCAGTACTTC	CASSLTGGKYEQYF
TRBD2	-	TRBV9	TRBJ2-1	TGTGCCAGCAGCGTAGGGGGAGGGAAAAATGAGCAGTTCTTC	CASSVGGGKNEQFF
-	-	TRBV30	TRBJ2-5	TGTGCCTGGAGTGCCCCCGGGACATTGGTGTGGACCCAGTACTTC	CAWSAPGTLVWTQYF
TRBD1	-	TRBV5-5	TRBJ2-7	TGTGCCAGCACCTTTGATTACAGGGGCTCCTACGAGCAGTACTTC	CASTFDYRGSYEQYF
-	-	TRBV5-6	TRBJ2-7	TGTGCCAGCAGCTTGTCTGGCAGGTCCTACGAGCAGTACTTC	CASSLSGRSYEQYF
-	-	TRBV7-8	TRBJ2-1	TGTGCCAGCAGCTTAGGCGTACTTAGCTCCTACAATGAGCAGTTCTTC	CASSLGVLSSYNEQFF
-	-	TRBV27	TRBJ1-2	TGTGCCAGCAGTTTCACAGGAGCTAACTATGGCTACACCTTC	CASSFTGANYGYTF
TRBD2	-	TRBV9	TRBJ2-1	TGTGCCAGCAGCGTAGGCCCAGCGGGGGCTCCCAATGAGCAGTTCTTC	CASSVGPAGAPNEQFF
TRBD2	once	TRBV4-3	TRBJ2-1	TGCGCCAGCAGCCAAGAAAGGGGACTAGCGGAATTGAGCTCCTACAATGAGCAGTTCTTC	CASSQERGLAELSSYNEQFF
TRBD2	-	TRBV4-1	TRBJ2-7	TGCGCCAGCAGCCCAAGGTTCCTAGCGGGGGACTACGAGCAGTACTTC	CASSPRFLAGDYEQYF